The 13 T cell receptor beta chains below were found in one sample sequenced in a study of blood T cell repertoires in COVID-19. Assay: immunoSEQ multiplex PCR; the TCRdb copy retains only in-frame clones and omits some. The top ten hold about 3% of the sample, which has some 150,000 clones, around four fifths seen once. Material: peripheral blood. These receptors all come from a woman aged 40 to 50 with active or convalescent COVID-19.

This clone was recorded many times. V usage is TRBV5-6 and J usage is TRBJ1-1; no clear D gene. Germline lookup yields CDR1 SGHDT and CDR2 YYEEEE. The CDR3 runs 17 residues. V lost 0 bases and J lost 1, with 16 bases in between. The CDR3 spells CASSLDGSGPWNTEAFF. The CDR3 DNA reads as TGTGCCAGCAGCTTGGATGGGAGCGGCCCTTGGAACACTGAAGCTTTCTTT.

This chain uses TRBV5-6 with TRBJ1-1, with TRBD1 as a possible D gene (5 bases). CDR3 length: 13 residues. The germline V gene has CDR1 SGHDT and CDR2 YYEEEE. Trimming cost V 0 bases and J 11 bases, with 14 bases left between them. The CDR3, as DNA: TGTGCCAGCAGCTTGGTCCGCGGGGCCGGCGCTTTCTTT. Its translation is CASSLVRGAGAFF.

The rearrangement joins TRBV6-5 to TRBJ2-2; D may be TRBD1 (5 bases). This CDR3 has 14 residues. Trimming removed 6 bases at V and 1 base at J, with 9 bases between. CDR1 MNHEY and CDR2 SVGAGI come from the germline V gene. The CDR3 nucleotides read TGTGCCAGCAGCCGGACACAGAACACCGGGGAGCTGTTTTTT. Translation: CASSRTQNTGELFF.

In its sample, this clone was seen a few times. This chain links TRBV19 with TRBJ1-1; no firm D call. The CDR3 has 15 residues. CDR1 is LNHDA, CDR2 SQIVND, per germline (reference sequence). The V gene lost 7 bases and the J gene lost 1 base, with 16 bases spanning the gap. In DNA form, the CDR3 reads TGTGCCAGTAAGGGAGGGTGGCTTGGGAACACTGAAGCTTTCTTT. It codes for CASKGGWLGNTEAFF.

The chain links TRBV24-1 to TRBJ2-1, with 13 bases identical to TRBD2. The CDR3 is 15 residues long. Germline CDR1 and CDR2: KGHDR and SFDVKD. V gave up 5 bases and J gave up 9 bases; unmatched junction bases: 6. The CDR3 DNA follows: TGTGCCACCAGTGCTGGGACTAGCGGGACGGGTGAGCAGTTCTTC. Its protein is CATSAGTSGTGEQFF.

The gene calls are TRBV6-5 and TRBJ2-7; TRBD1 matches 10 bases. Germline loops: CDR1 MNHEY, CDR2 SVGAGI. The CDR3 has 15 amino acids. V was pared by 6 bases and J by 1 base, with 6 bases of the junction left unmatched. In nucleotides, the CDR3 is TGTGCCAGCAGCCATCCGGGACAGGGGTCCTACGAGCAGTACTTC. Translated: CASSHPGQGSYEQYF.

The chain employs TRBV6-6 and TRBJ2-7, with D possibly matching TRBD1 (5 bases). The germline V gene has CDR1 MNHNY and CDR2 SVGAGI (reference sequence). The CDR3 is 12 residues long. V was trimmed by 6 bases and J by 3 bases, leaving 9 bases between them. The chain's CDR3 is CASRRTLYEQYF. The CDR3 DNA reads TGTGCCAGCAGACGGACACTCTACGAGCAGTACTTC.

The rearrangement uses TRBV5-1 and TRBJ1-1, with D possibly matching TRBD1 (5 bases). Germline CDR1 is SGHRS and CDR2 is YFSETQ. The CDR3 is 17 amino acids. V was cut by 1 base and J by 6 bases, with 22 bases left in between. CDR3 sequence: CASSLSLLGAASAEAFF. The CDR3 region has the DNA TGCGCCAGCAGCTTGAGCCTCCTAGGGGCGGCTTCTGCTGAAGCTTTCTTT. Full variable domain (outside the CDR3, taken from reference TRBV5-1 and TRBJ1-1): KAGVTQTPRYLIKTRGQQVTLSCSPISGHRSVSWYQQTPGQGLQFLFEYFSETQRNKGNFPGRFSGRQFSNSRSEMNVSTLELGDSALYLCASSLSLLGAASAEAFFGQGTRLTVV.

The chain carries TRBV5-1 and TRBJ1-2; 8 bases match TRBD1. V trimming: 0 bases; J trimming: 7 bases; junction bases outside the gene matches: 5. This CDR3 has 14 amino acids. Germline assignment: CDR1 SGHRS and CDR2 YFSETQ. As DNA, the CDR3 is TGCGCCAGCAGCTTGGCCTTGACAGGGGTTGGCTACACCTTC. Translation gives CASSLALTGVGYTF. The complete variable domain, with remaining parts taken from reference TRBV5-1 and TRBJ1-2, reads KAGVTQTPRYLIKTRGQQVTLSCSPISGHRSVSWYQQTPGQGLQFLFEYFSETQRNKGNFPGRFSGRQFSNSRSEMNVSTLELGDSALYLCASSLALTGVGYTFGSGTRLTVV.

This chain joins TRBV27 and TRBJ1-5; TRBD1 matches 9 bases. The germline V gene encodes CDR1 MNHEY and CDR2 SMNVEV (reference sequence). The V segment lost 8 bases and the J segment 2 bases; nucleotides outside the gene matches: 1. CDR3 length: 13 amino acids. This CDR3 is CASRDRGNQPQHF. CDR3 DNA sequence: TGTGCCAGCCGGGACAGGGGCAATCAGCCCCAGCATTTT.

CDR3 sequence reads: CATSGGSSYEQYF. In DNA form, the CDR3 reads TGTGCCACCAGTGGCGGGAGCTCCTACGAGCAGTACTTC. V is TRBV24-1 and J is TRBJ2-7, with 7 bases identical to TRBD2. This CDR3 region has 13 residues. Germline loops: CDR1 KGHDR, CDR2 SFDVKD. With 5 bases clipped from V and 0 bases from J, the junction kept 0 bases outside the gene matches.

This chain uses TRBV6-5 with TRBJ2-3, with a tentative D call TRBD1 (5 bases). With 2 bases removed from V and 4 bases from J, the gap between germline ends came to 10 bases. The CDR3 sequence is 14 residues long. CDR1 is MNHEY, CDR2 SVGAGI, per germline. In DNA, the CDR3 is TGTGCCAGCAGTTACGGTGCAGGGTCAGATACGCAGTATTTT. It yields the protein CASSYGAGSDTQYF.

The chain joins TRBV7-2 to TRBJ2-4, with 7 bases aligning to TRBD1. The CDR3 consists of 15 residues. V lost 5 bases and J lost 0; bases outside the gene matches: 4. Germline V gives CDR1 SGHTA, CDR2 FQGNSA. For the CDR3, the DNA is TGTGCCAGCAGCCCACAGGGGTCAGCCAAAAACATTCAGTACTTC. Translation: CASSPQGSAKNIQYF. Full variable domain (remainder filled in from reference TRBV7-2 and TRBJ2-4): GAGVSQSPSNKVTEKGKDVELRCDPISGHTALYWYRQSLGQGLEFLIYFQGNSAPDKSGLPSDRFSAERTGGSVSTLTIQRTQQEDSAVYLCASSPQGSAKNIQYFGAGTRLSVL.